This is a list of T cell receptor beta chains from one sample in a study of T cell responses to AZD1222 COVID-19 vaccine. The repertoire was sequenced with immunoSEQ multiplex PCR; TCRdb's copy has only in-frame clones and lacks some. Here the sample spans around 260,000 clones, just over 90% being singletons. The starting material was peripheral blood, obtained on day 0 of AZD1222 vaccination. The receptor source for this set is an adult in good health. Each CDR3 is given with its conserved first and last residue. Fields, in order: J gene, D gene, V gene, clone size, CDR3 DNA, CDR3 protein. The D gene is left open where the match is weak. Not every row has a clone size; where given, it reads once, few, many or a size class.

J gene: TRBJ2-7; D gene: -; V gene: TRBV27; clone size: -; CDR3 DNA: TGTGCCATAGGAGCGGAGAACTACGAGCAGTACTTC; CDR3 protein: CAIGAENYEQYF
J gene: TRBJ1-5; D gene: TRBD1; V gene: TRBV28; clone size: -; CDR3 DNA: TGTGCCAGCAGTTCGGGGGACAGGGGGTTTAATCAGCCCCAGCATTTT; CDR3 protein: CASSSGDRGFNQPQHF
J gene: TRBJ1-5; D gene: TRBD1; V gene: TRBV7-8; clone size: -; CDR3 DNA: TGTGCCAGCAGCCCCGGGACAGGGGGCGCGGGCAATCAGCCCCAGCATTTT; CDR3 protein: CASSPGTGGAGNQPQHF
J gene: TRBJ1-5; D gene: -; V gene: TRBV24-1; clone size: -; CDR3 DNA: TGTGCCACCAGTGATTCTGGACACAGCAATCAGCCCCAGCATTTT; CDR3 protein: CATSDSGHSNQPQHF
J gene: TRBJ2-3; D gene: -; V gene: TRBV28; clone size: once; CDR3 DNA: TGTGCCAGCAGTTTCCGCAGGGCCGCAGATACGCAGTATTTT; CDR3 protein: CASSFRRAADTQYF
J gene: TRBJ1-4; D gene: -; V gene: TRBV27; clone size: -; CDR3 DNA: TGTGCCAGCAGTCCCTTCCGGGCAACTAATGAAAAACTGTTTTTT; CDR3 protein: CASSPFRATNEKLFF
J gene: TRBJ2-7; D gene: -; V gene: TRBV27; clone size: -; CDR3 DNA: TGTGCCAGCGGCCCCTACGAGCAGTACTTC; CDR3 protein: CASGPYEQYF
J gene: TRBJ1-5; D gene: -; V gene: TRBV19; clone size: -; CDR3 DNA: TGTGCCAGTCGTGAAGGCGATGGTAACAATCAGCCCCAGCATTTT; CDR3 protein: CASREGDGNNQPQHF
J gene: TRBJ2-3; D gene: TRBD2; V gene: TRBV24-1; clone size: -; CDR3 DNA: TGTGCCACCAGTGATTTGGGACTAGCGGGAGGGTCAGATACGCAGTATTTT; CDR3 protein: CATSDLGLAGGSDTQYF
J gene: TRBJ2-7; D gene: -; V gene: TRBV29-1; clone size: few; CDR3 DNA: TGCAGCGTTGGATCAGGGGATTTAGAGCAGTACTTC; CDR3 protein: CSVGSGDLEQYF
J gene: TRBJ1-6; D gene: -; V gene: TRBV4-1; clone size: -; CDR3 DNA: TGCGCCAGCAGCCTGGACGGGACCAATTCACCCCTCCACTTT; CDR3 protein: CASSLDGTNSPLHF
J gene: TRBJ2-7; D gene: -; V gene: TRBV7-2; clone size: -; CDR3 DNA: TGTGCCAGCAGCTCCCCTCTCGAGCAGTACTTC; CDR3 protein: CASSSPLEQYF
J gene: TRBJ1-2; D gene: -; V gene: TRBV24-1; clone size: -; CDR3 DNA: TGTGCCACCAGTGATTTTCGACAGGCCGGTGGCTACACCTTC; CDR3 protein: CATSDFRQAGGYTF
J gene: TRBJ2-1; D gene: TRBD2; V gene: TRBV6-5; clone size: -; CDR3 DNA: TGTGCCAGCAGGTTTAGCGGGAGGCTTTTTAATGAGCAGTTCTTC; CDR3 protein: CASRFSGRLFNEQFF
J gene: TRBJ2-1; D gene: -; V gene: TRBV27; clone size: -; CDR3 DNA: TGTGCCAGCAGTTTATGGGGATACTTTAATGAGCAGTTCTTC; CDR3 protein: CASSLWGYFNEQFF
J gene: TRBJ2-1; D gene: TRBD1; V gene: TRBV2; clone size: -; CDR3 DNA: TGTGCCAGCAGTCCAGGGGGCGCTTCCTACAATGAGCAGTTCTTC; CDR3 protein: CASSPGGASYNEQFF
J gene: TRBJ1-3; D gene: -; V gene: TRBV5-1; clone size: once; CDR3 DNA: TGCGCCAGCAACTCGGACGGAGGCTCTGGAAACACCATATATTTT; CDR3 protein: CASNSDGGSGNTIYF
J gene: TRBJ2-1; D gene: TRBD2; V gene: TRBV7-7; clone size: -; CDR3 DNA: TGTGCTAGCAGCCAGGGGACTAGCGGGGGCTCAGAGCAGTTCTTC; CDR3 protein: CASSQGTSGGSEQFF
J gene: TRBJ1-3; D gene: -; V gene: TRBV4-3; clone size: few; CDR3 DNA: TGCGCCAGCAGCCAAGTGAGGTTATCTGGAAACACCATATATTTT; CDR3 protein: CASSQVRLSGNTIYF
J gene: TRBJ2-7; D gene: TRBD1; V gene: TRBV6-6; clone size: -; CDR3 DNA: TGTGCCAGCAGTTGGACAGGGACGTACGAGCAGTACTTC; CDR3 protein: CASSWTGTYEQYF
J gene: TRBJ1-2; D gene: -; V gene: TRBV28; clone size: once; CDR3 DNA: TGTGCCAGCAGCGACCCTTTGGGCGGCTACACCTTC; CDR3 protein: CASSDPLGGYTF
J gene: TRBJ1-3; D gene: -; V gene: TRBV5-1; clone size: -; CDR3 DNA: TGCGCCAGCAGCGTAAGACCTACCGGCCCCCGGAGCTCTGGAAACACCATATATTTT; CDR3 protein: CASSVRPTGPRSSGNTIYF
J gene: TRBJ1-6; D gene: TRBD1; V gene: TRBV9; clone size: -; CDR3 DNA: TGTGCCAGCAGCGTAGCCGGGACAGGGAATAATTCACCCCTCCACTTT; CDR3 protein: CASSVAGTGNNSPLHF
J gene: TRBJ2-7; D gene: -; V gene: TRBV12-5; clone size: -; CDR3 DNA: TGTGCTAGTGGTTGGACGGTCAGCTCCTACGAGCAGTACTTC; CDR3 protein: CASGWTVSSYEQYF
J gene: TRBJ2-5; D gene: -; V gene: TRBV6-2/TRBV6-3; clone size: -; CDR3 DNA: TGTGCCAGCAGTACGCGGAGGGACCGGGTGGGGCAAGAGACCCAGTACTTC; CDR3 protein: CASSTRRDRVGQETQYF
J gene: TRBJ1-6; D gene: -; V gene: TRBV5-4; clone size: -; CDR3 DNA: TGTGCCAGCAGCTCCCGGGACTGGGGGGATAATTCACCCCTCCACTTT; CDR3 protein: CASSSRDWGDNSPLHF
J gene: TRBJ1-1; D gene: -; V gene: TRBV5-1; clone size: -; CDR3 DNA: TGCGCCAGCAGCTCAGACAGCCTACGTGAAGCTTTCTTT; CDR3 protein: CASSSDSLREAFF
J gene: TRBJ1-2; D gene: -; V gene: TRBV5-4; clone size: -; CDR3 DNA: TGTGCCAGCAGCCCGGACCTAAGGCTCGTGGGGCGCTATGGCTACACCTTC; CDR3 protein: CASSPDLRLVGRYGYTF
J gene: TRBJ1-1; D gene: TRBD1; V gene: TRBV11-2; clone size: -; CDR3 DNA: TGTGCCAGCAGCATTCCTCCGGGACAGGGCACTGAAGCTTTCTTT; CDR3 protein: CASSIPPGQGTEAFF
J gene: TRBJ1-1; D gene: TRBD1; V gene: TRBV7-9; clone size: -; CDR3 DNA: TGTGCCAGCAGCTCAAGCGGGAGGGGGCGTACTGAAGCTTTCTTT; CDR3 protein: CASSSSGRGRTEAFF
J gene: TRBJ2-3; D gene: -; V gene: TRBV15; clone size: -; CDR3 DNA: TGTGCCACCAGCAGAGCGCCCCGAGATACGCAGTATTTT; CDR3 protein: CATSRAPRDTQYF
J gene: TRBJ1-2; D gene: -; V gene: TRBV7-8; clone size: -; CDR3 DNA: TGTGCCAGCAGCCGTTATACAGGCCACGGGGGTGGCTACACCTTC; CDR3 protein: CASSRYTGHGGGYTF
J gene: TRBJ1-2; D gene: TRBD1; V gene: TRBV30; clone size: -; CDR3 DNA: TGTGCCTGGAGCGCCTTACCCCGACAGGGGCGAGGGTATGGCTACACCTTC; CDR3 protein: CAWSALPRQGRGYGYTF
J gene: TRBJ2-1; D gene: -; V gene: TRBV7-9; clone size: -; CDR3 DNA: TGTGCCAGCAGCGCCGGGGCCCAAGAGTTCTTC; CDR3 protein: CASSAGAQEFF
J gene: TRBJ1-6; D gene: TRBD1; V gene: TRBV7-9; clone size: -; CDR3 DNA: TGTGCCAGCAGCTTTTCCGGGACAGGGGTGTCACCCCTCCACTTT; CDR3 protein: CASSFSGTGVSPLHF
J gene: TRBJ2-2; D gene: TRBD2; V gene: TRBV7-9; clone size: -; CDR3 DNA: TGTGCCAGCAGCTTAGGGACTAGCGGTAACACCGGGGAGCTGTTTTTT; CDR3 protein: CASSLGTSGNTGELFF
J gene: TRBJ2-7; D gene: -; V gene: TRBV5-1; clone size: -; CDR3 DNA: TGCGCCAGCAGAGGCACCTACGAGCAGTACTTC; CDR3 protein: CASRGTYEQYF
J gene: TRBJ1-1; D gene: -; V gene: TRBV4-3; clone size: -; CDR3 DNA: TGCGCCAGCAGCCAGCCCGGGGGGAACACTGAAGCTTTCTTT; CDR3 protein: CASSQPGGNTEAFF
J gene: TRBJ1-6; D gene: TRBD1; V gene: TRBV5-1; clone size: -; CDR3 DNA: TGCGCCAGCACCGTAACTGGGACAGGGCATTCACCCCTCCACTTT; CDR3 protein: CASTVTGTGHSPLHF
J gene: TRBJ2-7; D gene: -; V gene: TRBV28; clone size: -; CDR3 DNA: TGTGCCAGCAGTGCTCGGAGGGGAATCGGCGAGCAGTACTTC; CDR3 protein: CASSARRGIGEQYF
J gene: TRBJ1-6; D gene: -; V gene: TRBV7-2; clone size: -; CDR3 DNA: TGTGCCAGCAGCTTATTGGCAGGGGAAAATTCACCCCTCCACTTT; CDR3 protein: CASSLLAGENSPLHF
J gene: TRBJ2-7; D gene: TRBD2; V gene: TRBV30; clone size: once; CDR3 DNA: TGTGCCTGGAGTCTCGGACTAGGAGTTAGCTCCTACGAGCAGTACTTC; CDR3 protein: CAWSLGLGVSSYEQYF
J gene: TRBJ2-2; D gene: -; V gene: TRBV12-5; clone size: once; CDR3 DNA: TGTGCTAGTGGCCGCCGGCCCGGCGGGGAGCTGTTTTTT; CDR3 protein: CASGRRPGGELFF
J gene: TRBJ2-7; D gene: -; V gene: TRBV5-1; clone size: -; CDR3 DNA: TGCGCCAGCAGCTTGTGGAAGTCCGCTCACGAGCAGTACTTC; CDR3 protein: CASSLWKSAHEQYF
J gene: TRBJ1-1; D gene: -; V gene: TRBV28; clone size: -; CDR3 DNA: TGTGCCAGCCCCGAACGGCAGAACACTGAAGCTTTCTTT; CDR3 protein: CASPERQNTEAFF
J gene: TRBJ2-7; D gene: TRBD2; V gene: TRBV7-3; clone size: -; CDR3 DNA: TGTGCCAGCAGCTCCCGGGAGGGTTCCTACGAGCAGTACTTC; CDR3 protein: CASSSREGSYEQYF
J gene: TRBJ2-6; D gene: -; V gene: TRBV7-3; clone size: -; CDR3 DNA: TGTGCCAGCAGCCCCTTCCCCGCGGGGGCCAACGTCCTGACTTTC; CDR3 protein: CASSPFPAGANVLTF
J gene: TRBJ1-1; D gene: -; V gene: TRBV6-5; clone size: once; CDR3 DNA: TGTGCCAGCACCAAACACGTGAACACTGAAGCTTTCTTT; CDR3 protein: CASTKHVNTEAFF